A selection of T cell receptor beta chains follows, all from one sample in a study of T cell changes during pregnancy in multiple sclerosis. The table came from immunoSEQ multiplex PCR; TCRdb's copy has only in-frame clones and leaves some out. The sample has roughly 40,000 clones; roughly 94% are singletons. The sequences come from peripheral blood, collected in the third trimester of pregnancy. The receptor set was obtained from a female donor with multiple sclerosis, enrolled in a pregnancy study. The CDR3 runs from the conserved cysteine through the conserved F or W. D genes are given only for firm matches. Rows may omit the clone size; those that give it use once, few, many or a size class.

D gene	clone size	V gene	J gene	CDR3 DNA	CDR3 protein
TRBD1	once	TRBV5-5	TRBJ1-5	TGTGCCAGCAGTTATGGGACAGGGGGAACTCAGCCCCAGCATTTT	CASSYGTGGTQPQHF
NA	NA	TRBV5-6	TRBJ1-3	TGTGCCAGCAGCTTAACGACAGGCCGCTCTGGAAACACCATATATTTT	CASSLTTGRSGNTIYF
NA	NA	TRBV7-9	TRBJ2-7	TGTGCCAGCAGTCCAACCGGTTACTACGAGCAGTACTTC	CASSPTGYYEQYF
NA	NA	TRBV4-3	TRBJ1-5	TGCGCCAGCAGCCAAGAGCCTGTAGGCAATCAGCCCCAGCATTTT	CASSQEPVGNQPQHF
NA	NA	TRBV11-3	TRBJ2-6	TGTGCCAGCAGGGGACTTTCCACCCCTTCTGGGGCCAACGTCCTGACTTTC	CASRGLSTPSGANVLTF
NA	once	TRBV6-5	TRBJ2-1	TGTGCCAGCAGCCCGCCCGGCAATGAGCAGTTCTTC	CASSPPGNEQFF
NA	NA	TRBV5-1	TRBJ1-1	TGCGCCAGCAGCTTGGGCTCAGGGTTGACTGAAGCTTTCTTT	CASSLGSGLTEAFF
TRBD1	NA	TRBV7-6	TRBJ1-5	TGTGCCAGCAGCTTAGCGTTCGGCACAGGGGGCATGGGCAATCAGCCCCAGCATTTT	CASSLAFGTGGMGNQPQHF
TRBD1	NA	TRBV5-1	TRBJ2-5	TGCGCCAGCAGTTCCCAGGGAGCCAGGGGGGAGACCCAGTACTTC	CASSSQGARGETQYF
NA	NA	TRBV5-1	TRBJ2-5	TGCGCCAGCAGCTTGGGTGCGAGAGAGACCCAGTACTTC	CASSLGARETQYF
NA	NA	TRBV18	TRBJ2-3	TGTGCCAGCTCACCACCTTCAGGCACAGATACGCAGTATTTT	CASSPPSGTDTQYF
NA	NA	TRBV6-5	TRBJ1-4	TGTGCCAGCAGGATCGGGAGGAATGAAAAACTGTTTTTT	CASRIGRNEKLFF
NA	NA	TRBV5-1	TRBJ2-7	TGCGCCAGCAGCCCCAGCTGGACGGGGAGCTCCTACGAGCAGTACTTC	CASSPSWTGSSYEQYF
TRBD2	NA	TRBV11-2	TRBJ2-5	TGTGCCAGCAGCGCCGTGCGAGCGGGAGAACAACTGGAGACCCAGTACTTC	CASSAVRAGEQLETQYF
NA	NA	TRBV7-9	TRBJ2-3	TGTGCCAGCAGCCCCGGGCAGACGGGAGACTCAGATACGCAGTATTTT	CASSPGQTGDSDTQYF
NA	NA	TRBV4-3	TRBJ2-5	TGCGCCAGCAGCCAAGGAGGCGCCCAAGAGACCCAGTACTTC	CASSQGGAQETQYF
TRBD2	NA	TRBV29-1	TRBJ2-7	TGCAGCGTTGGGAGCGGGGAGGACCACGAGCAGTACTTC	CSVGSGEDHEQYF
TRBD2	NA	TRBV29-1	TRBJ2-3	TGCAGCGTTGGAGAAAGACTAGCGGGAGGTACGCAGTATTTT	CSVGERLAGGTQYF
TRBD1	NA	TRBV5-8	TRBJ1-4	TGTGCCAGCAGCTGGGGGGACAGTGCAACTAATGAAAAACTGTTTTTT	CASSWGDSATNEKLFF
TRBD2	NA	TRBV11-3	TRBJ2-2	TGTGCCAGCAGCATATTCCTAGCGGGGGGGCCCGGCACCGGGGAGCTGTTTTTT	CASSIFLAGGPGTGELFF
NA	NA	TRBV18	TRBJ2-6	TGTGCCAGCTCACCTATAGACATACCGAGCTCTGGGGCCAACGTCCTGACTTTC	CASSPIDIPSSGANVLTF
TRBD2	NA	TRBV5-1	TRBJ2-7	TGCGCCAGCAGCTTAGGACTAGCGGGAGTACCCGAGCAGTACTTC	CASSLGLAGVPEQYF
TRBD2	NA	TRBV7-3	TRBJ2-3	TGTGCCAGCAGCTTACGGACTAGCCGAGATACGCAGTATTTT	CASSLRTSRDTQYF
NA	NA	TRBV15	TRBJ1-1	TGTGCCACCAGCACTTCGGGGGTGGCAGCAAGAAGAGAAGCTTTCTTT	CATSTSGVAARREAFF
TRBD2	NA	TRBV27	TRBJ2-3	TGTGCCAGCAGTTTACAAAGCGGGAGGTGGAATACGCAGTATTTT	CASSLQSGRWNTQYF
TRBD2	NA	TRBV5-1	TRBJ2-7	TGCGCCAGCAGCTTAGCGGGGGCCGGACTCTACGAGCAGTACTTC	CASSLAGAGLYEQYF
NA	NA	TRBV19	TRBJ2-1	TGTGCCAGTAGCAGGGGATTAACCTACAATGAGCAGTTCTTC	CASSRGLTYNEQFF
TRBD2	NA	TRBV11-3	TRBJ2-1	TGTGCCAGCAGCTTAAGTCTAGCGGGGGGACAGAGAGACAATGAGCAGTTCTTC	CASSLSLAGGQRDNEQFF
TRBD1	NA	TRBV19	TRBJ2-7	TGTGCCAGTAGTATAGGGACAGGGGTCTACGAGCAGTACTTC	CASSIGTGVYEQYF
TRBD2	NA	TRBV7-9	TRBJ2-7	TGTGCCAGCAGCTCCCGGACTAGCTCCTACGAGCAGTACTTC	CASSSRTSSYEQYF
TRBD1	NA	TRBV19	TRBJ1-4	TGTGCCAGTAGTATAGGTACAGGGGGCGGAGATGAAAAACTGTTTTTT	CASSIGTGGGDEKLFF
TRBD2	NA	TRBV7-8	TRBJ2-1	TGTGCCAGCAGACCGACTAGCGGGACATACAATGAGCAGTTCTTC	CASRPTSGTYNEQFF
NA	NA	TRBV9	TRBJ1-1	TGTGCCAGCAGCGTAGCCGGGTCTCCGTTCAACACTGAAGCTTTCTTT	CASSVAGSPFNTEAFF
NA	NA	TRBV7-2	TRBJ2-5	TGTGCCAGCAGCTTAAACAGACAAGAGACCCAGTACTTC	CASSLNRQETQYF
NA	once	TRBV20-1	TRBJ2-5	TGCAGTGCTGGACTCCAAGAGACCCAGTACTTC	CSAGLQETQYF
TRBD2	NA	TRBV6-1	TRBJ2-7	TGTGCCAGCAGTGAAGGCGCTAGCGGTACCTACGAGCAGTACTTC	CASSEGASGTYEQYF
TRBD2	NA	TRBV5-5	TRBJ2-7	TGTGCCAGCAGCTGGAGCCCACTAGCGGGAGGATCCTACGAGCAGTACTTC	CASSWSPLAGGSYEQYF
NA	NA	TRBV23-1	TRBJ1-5	TGCGCCAGCAGTCTGGGGGGGGCGGCGAGACAGCCCCAGCATTTT	CASSLGGAARQPQHF
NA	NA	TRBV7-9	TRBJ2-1	TGTGCCAGCAGCTCGGCCAGGGTGATTGACAATGAGCAGTTCTTC	CASSSARVIDNEQFF
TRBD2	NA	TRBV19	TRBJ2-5	TGTGCCAGTAGTAGGGACTCTAGCGGGGGGCAAGAGACCCAGTACTTC	CASSRDSSGGQETQYF
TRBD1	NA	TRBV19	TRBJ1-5	TGCGCTACAGGGGAAGTAAGCAATCAGCCCCAGCATTTT	CATGEVSNQPQHF
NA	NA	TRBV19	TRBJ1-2	TGTGCCAGTAGTATCGATTCAGGTTCTCTCTATGGCTACACCTTC	CASSIDSGSLYGYTF
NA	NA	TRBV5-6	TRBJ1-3	TGTGCCAGCAGCTTGGCCTCAGTCTTCTCTGGAAACACCATATATTTT	CASSLASVFSGNTIYF
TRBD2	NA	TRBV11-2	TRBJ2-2	TGTGCCAGCAGCTCGAGACACAGGGTCTGGGGTAGCGGGAGCCGGGAGCTGTTTTTT	CASSSRHRVWGSGSRELFF
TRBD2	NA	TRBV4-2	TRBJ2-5	TGTGCCAGCGGATCTAGCGGGAGGGGACGAGAGACCCAGTACTTC	CASGSSGRGRETQYF
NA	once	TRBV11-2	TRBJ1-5	TGTGCCAGCAGCTTAGACTACGTCCAGCCCCAGCATTTT	CASSLDYVQPQHF
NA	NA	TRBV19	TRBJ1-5	TGTGCCAGTAGTATAGATCGGTGGACATCCCAACATGGCAATCAGCCCCAGCATTTT	CASSIDRWTSQHGNQPQHF
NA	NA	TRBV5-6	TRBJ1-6	TGTGCCAGCAGTTCCTGGGAGGGCCGTTCACCCCTCCACTTT	CASSSWEGRSPLHF
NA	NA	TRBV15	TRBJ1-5	TGTGCCACCAGCAGACAGAGCAATCAGCCCCAGCATTTT	CATSRQSNQPQHF
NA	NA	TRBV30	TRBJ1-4	TGTGCCTGGAGTGTAGGAGGAGGAAGGACTAATGAAAAACTGTTTTTT	CAWSVGGGRTNEKLFF
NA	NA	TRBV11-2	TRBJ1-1	TGTGCCAGCAGCTCGGACTCACGGTACAGGAACACTGAAGCTTTCTTT	CASSSDSRYRNTEAFF
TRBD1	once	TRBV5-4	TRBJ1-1	TGTGCCAGCAGCCCAAAGACAGGGGACTACGCTGAAGCTTTCTTT	CASSPKTGDYAEAFF
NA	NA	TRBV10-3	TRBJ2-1	TGTGCCATCAGTCAAAGAGGAGGGGAGGACCACAATGAGCAGTTCTTC	CAISQRGGEDHNEQFF
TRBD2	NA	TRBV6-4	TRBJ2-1	TGTGCCAGCAGCGCCATCACTAGCGGGAGGATCAATGAGCAGTTCTTC	CASSAITSGRINEQFF
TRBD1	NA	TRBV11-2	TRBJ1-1	TGTGCCAGCAGCCAGCATCTCCGAGTGACAGGGGGGATGTACACTGAAGCTTTCTTT	CASSQHLRVTGGMYTEAFF